This T cell receptor beta chain was observed in a study of blood T cell repertoires in COVID-19. Study-level background: Samples representing acute and convalescent COVID-19 were sourced from the United States, Italy and Spain.

In the source study's methods: From reference gene primer amplification, estimates of nucleated cell counts were derived. The table came from immunoSEQ multiplex PCR; TCRdb's copy has only in-frame clones and leaves some out. The V and J calls and clone size were taken over from that table, and D and trimming were inferred from the DNA. The data show a few hundred thousand clones, with 88% seen just once and over 4% held by the top ten. Per germline, CDR1 KGHSH and CDR2 LQKENI. With V trimmed by 4 bases and J by 2 bases, 8 bases remained unmatched. This CDR3 has 19 amino acids. The TCR originated in a man in his 60s who had recovered from COVID-19. Source material: peripheral blood. The chain joins TRBV18 to TRBJ2-1; 16 bases agree with TRBD2. The DNA of the CDR3 is TGTGCCAGCTCACGAATCCCGGGACTAGCGGGGGGGCCCTACAATGAGCAGTTCTTC. As protein: CASSRIPGLAGGPYNEQFF.